This T cell receptor (beta chain) came from a study of T cell clonality in common variable immunodeficiency. Notes on the study in general: Reportedly, TCR beta sequences from common variable immunodeficiency showed fewer deletions and N-nucleotide insertions.

Control and CVID samples contributed equal amounts of genomic DNA. Method: immunoSEQ multiplex PCR; TCRdb's copy keeps in-frame clones and lacks some. In total the sample includes more than 65,000 clones, none of them seen once. The CDR3 consists of 15 residues. Germline V CDR1 and CDR2: SSHAT, FNYEAQ (reference sequence). This clone was detected ten times or more. Its antigen is undetermined. The junction departs from the called germline gene at one end, perhaps through a read error. The read falls 3 residues short of the CDR3 end, and the missing part is taken from the germline J gene. Sequenced input: peripheral blood mononuclear cells. The chain joins TRBV7-7 to TRBJ2-1, with TRBD1 as a possible D gene (6 bases). The TCR originated in a person aged 18 to 70 in good health. The part of the CDR3 DNA that was read is TGTGCTAGCAGCGCAGGGGCGACTAACCACAATGAG. This encodes CASSAGATNHNE. The CDR3 in its entirety is CASSAGATNHNEQFF.